What follows are 17 T cell receptor beta chains derived from one specimen sequenced in a study of blood T cell repertoires in COVID-19. Sequencing used immunoSEQ multiplex PCR; TCRdb keeps in-frame clones, though not all of them. Of about 310,000 clones in the sample, about 87% were seen once. The sequenced sample was PBMCs or T cells enriched from blood (not recorded which). Receptors originate from a woman aged 18 to 35 who had recovered from COVID-19.

The table lists this clone with a few counts. The chain has TRBV7-7 and TRBJ2-5; D possibly corresponds to TRBD2 (5 bases). V was clipped by 3 bases and J by 3 bases, with 14 bases between them. Germline-derived CDR1 and CDR2 are SSHAT and FNYEAQ (reference sequence). The CDR3 has 15 amino acids. The CDR3 nucleotides are TGTGCCAGCAGCTTGTTTCCCGGGGAAGAAGAGACCCAGTACTTC. Its protein is CASSLFPGEEETQYF.

This clone was detected once. The chain joins TRBV6-5 to TRBJ2-7; 9 bases are a match to TRBD2. With V trimmed by 4 bases and J by 6 bases, 10 bases remained unmatched. Germline V CDR1 and CDR2: MNHEY, SVGAGI. CDR3 length equals 15 residues. This CDR3 reads CASSLIAGERGEQYF. The CDR3 nucleotides are TGTGCCAGCAGTTTAATAGCGGGAGAAAGGGGCGAGCAGTACTTC.

This clone has a count of ten or more. V usage is TRBV4-3 and J usage is TRBJ2-3; the match to TRBD2 covers 13 bases. J lost 2 bases, V lost 1 base, and 6 bases had no gene match. The V gene's germline CDR1 is LGHNA and CDR2 YSLEER. The CDR3 has 18 amino acids. The CDR3 coding sequence is TGCGCCAGCAGCCAAGGGTATACTAGCGGGAGGGACACAGATACGCAGTATTTT. It encodes CASSQGYTSGRDTDTQYF.

V and J are TRBV12-3 or TRBV12-4 and TRBJ1-1; D remains unclear. The CDR3 loop spans 13 amino acids. The V and J ends lost 1 base and 5 bases respectively, with 8 bases between them. In DNA, the CDR3 is TGTGCCAGCAGTTTAGAGCGAGGAACTGAAGCTTTCTTT. Residues: CASSLERGTEAFF.

This chain links TRBV21-1 with TRBJ1-2; the tabulated D call, TRBD1, remains unverified against the DNA. TRBV21-1 is recorded as a pseudogene. The CDR3 totals 16 residues. The CDR3 loop reads CASSKAKPDRVGGYTF. In DNA, the CDR3 is TGTGCCAGCAGCAAAGCGAAACCCGACAGGGTAGGTGGCTACACCTTC.

J is TRBJ1-5 and V is TRBV28; D is unclear. Germline CDR1 is MDHEN and CDR2 is SYDVKM. The CDR3 extends over 14 amino acids. With 7 bases removed from V and 0 bases from J, the gap between germline ends came to 10 bases. CDR3: CASIQTNSNQPQHF. In nucleotides, the CDR3 is TGTGCCAGCATCCAGACAAATAGCAATCAGCCCCAGCATTTT.

This chain connects TRBV18 to TRBJ1-1, with D uncertain. V was trimmed by 4 bases and J by 5 bases, leaving 14 bases between them. Looked up from germline, CDR1 is KGHSH and CDR2 is LQKENI. This CDR3 comprises 14 residues. This CDR3 is CASSQGGSVTEAFF. In DNA form, the CDR3 reads TGTGCCAGCTCACAGGGAGGCTCCGTTACTGAAGCTTTCTTT. Drawing the rest from reference TRBV18 and TRBJ1-1, the complete variable domain is NAGVMQNPRHLVRRRGQEARLRCSPMKGHSHVYWYRQLPEEGLKFMVYLQKENIIDESGMPKERFSAEFPKEGPSILRIQQVVRGDSAAYFCASSQGGSVTEAFFGQGTRLTVV.

As for this clone: Other DNA sequences in this specimen translate into the identical CDR3. This rearrangement joins TRBV18 to TRBJ1-4; D is unclear. The CDR3 runs to 15 residues. The ends were cut back, 3 bases at V and 2 bases at J, with 10 bases in the middle. The germline CDR1 and CDR2 sequences are KGHSH and LQKENI. The CDR3, as DNA: TGTGCCAGCTCACCGAGGGTTGCTACTAATGAAAAACTGTTTTTT. Its protein product is CASSPRVATNEKLFF. The full variable domain, rest sourced from reference TRBV18 and TRBJ1-4, is NAGVMQNPRHLVRRRGQEARLRCSPMKGHSHVYWYRQLPEEGLKFMVYLQKENIIDESGMPKERFSAEFPKEGPSILRIQQVVRGDSAAYFCASSPRVATNEKLFFGSGTQLSVL.

The J gene is TRBJ2-3, the V gene TRBV3-1 (or the pseudogene TRBV3-2); weak D call: TRBD1 (6 bases). The V gene lost 1 base and the J gene lost 2 bases, with 16 bases spanning the gap. This CDR3 is 17 amino acids long. The V gene's germline CDR1 is LGHDT and CDR2 YNNKEL (reference sequence). CDR3 in DNA: TGTGCCAGCAGCCAAGGACAGGTCCAGGGGTACACAGATACGCAGTATTTT. This sequence encodes CASSQGQVQGYTDTQYF.

The CDR3 protein is CASSFHPGYGYTF. CDR3 DNA sequence: TGTGCCAGCAGTTTTCACCCCGGTTATGGCTACACCTTC. V and J are TRBV12-3 or TRBV12-4 and TRBJ1-2; D gene ambiguous. This CDR3 region has 13 residues. V was pared by 3 bases and J by 5 bases, with 10 bases between.

The rearrangement uses TRBV5-1 and TRBJ2-4, with 7 bases fitting TRBD2. The germline gives CDR1 SGHRS, CDR2 YFSETQ. V lost 4 bases and J lost 5; bases outside the gene matches: 15. The CDR3 consists of 17 residues. CDR3 DNA: TGCGCCAGCAGCCCCGGGACTAATCAACGGATAGAAAACATTCAGTACTTC. Amino acids: CASSPGTNQRIENIQYF.

The rearrangement joins TRBV24-1 to TRBJ2-3, with 9 bases fitting TRBD2. V gave up 3 bases and J gave up 6 bases; unmatched junction bases: 15. Germline V gene sequence: CDR1 KGHDR, CDR2 SFDVKD. CDR3 size: 18 residues. The CDR3 bases are TGTGCCACCAGTGATGGCGCCCTGGGACTAGCATCGGCCGATACGCAGTATTTT. Its protein product is CATSDGALGLASADTQYF.

The chain recombines TRBV5-1 with TRBJ1-2, with 7 bases aligning to TRBD1. The CDR3 sequence is 15 residues long. Trimming removed 0 bases from V and 8 bases from J; junction bases left unmatched: 10. Per the germline V gene, CDR1 is SGHRS and CDR2 is YFSETQ. This CDR3 reads CASSLGDSSFEGYTF. The CDR3 bases are TGCGCCAGCAGCTTGGGGGACAGTTCCTTTGAGGGCTACACCTTC.

V and J are TRBV27 and TRBJ1-5; D might be TRBD1 (5 bases). V gave up 0 bases and J gave up 8 bases, with 14 bases separating them. The CDR3 is 15 residues long. Germline CDR1 reads MNHEY; CDR2 reads SMNVEV (reference sequence). CDR3 coding DNA: TGTGCCAGCAGTTTATCGTACGGGGGAATGGAGCCCCAGCATTTT. This gives the protein CASSLSYGGMEPQHF.

This chain joins TRBV21-1 and TRBJ1-5; the D call in the table, TRBD1, was not verified against the DNA. TRBV21-1 is assigned pseudogene status. This CDR3 comprises 16 residues. The CDR3 coding sequence is TGTGCCAGCGGGGACAGGGGGCGCGCTGGCAATCAGCCCCAGCATTTT. Amino acid sequence: CASGDRGRAGNQPQHF.

The chain couples TRBV4-3 to TRBJ1-3; TRBD1 is a possible D gene (6 bases). This CDR3 has 15 residues. Germline V CDR1 and CDR2: LGHNA, YSLEER. V lost 0 bases and J lost 8, with 14 bases in between. CDR3 in amino acids: CASSQEAGAVDTIYF. The CDR3 coding sequence is TGCGCCAGCAGCCAAGAGGCAGGGGCCGTGGACACCATATATTTT.

The V and J genes are TRBV7-2 and TRBJ2-2, with TRBD2 as a possible D gene (5 bases). V dropped 5 bases and J dropped 7 bases, with 14 bases sitting between them. CDR3 length: 14 amino acids. Germline-derived CDR1 and CDR2 are SGHTA and FQGNSA. The DNA for the CDR3 is TGTGCCAGCAGCCGCCCCGTCAGCGGCGGGGAGCTGTTTTTT. Protein: CASSRPVSGGELFF.